One and the same sample provided the 2 T cell receptor beta chains below, sequenced in a study of T cells after posttransplantation cyclophosphamide. A marrow graft followed busulfan-fludarabine conditioning, with cyclophosphamide on days +3 and +4. Method: immunoSEQ multiplex PCR; TCRdb's copy keeps in-frame clones and lacks some. This sample has approximately 25,000 clones and no singletons, with around 1.7% in the ten largest. The sample in question was PBMCs, obtained after allogeneic stem cell transplant with posttransplant cyclophosphamide. These receptors all stem from a young adult male patient who received an allogeneic stem cell transplant from a related donor, was CMV-positive, and had no GVHD. Some of these T cells may belong to the graft donor.

This clone was recorded many times. The gene calls are TRBV4-3 and TRBJ1-5; a possible D gene is TRBD1 (5 bases). This CDR3 is built from 15 residues. The germline V gene has CDR1 LGHNA and CDR2 YSLEER. V was shortened by 0 bases and J by 7 bases, with 13 bases between the two germline ends. In nucleotides, the CDR3 is TGCGCCAGCAGCCAAGAGGCAGGGAGGAGGCAGCCCCAGCATTTT. Encoded protein: CASSQEAGRRQPQHF.

This clone was observed at least ten times. The rearrangement joins TRBV30 to TRBJ2-3; D not certain. Germline V gives CDR1 GTSNPN, CDR2 SVGIG (reference sequence). Trimming took 1 base from V and 5 from J, leaving 7 bases between them. The CDR3 length is 12 residues. This CDR3 reads CAWSARKDTQYF. As DNA, the CDR3 is TGTGCCTGGAGTGCGAGGAAAGATACGCAGTATTTT.